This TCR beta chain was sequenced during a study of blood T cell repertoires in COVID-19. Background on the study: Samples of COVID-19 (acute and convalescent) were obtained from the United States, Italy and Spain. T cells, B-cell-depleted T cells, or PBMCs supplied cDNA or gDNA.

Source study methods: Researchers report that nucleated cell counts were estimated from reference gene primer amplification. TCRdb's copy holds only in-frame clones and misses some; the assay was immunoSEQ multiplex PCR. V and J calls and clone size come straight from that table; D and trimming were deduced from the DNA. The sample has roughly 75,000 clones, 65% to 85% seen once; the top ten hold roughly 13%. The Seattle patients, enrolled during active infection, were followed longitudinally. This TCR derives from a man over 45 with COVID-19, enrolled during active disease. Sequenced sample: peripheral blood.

In nucleotides, the CDR3 is TGTGCCAGCAGTTCCACGAGTTGGTCGAACACCGGGGAGCTGTTTTTT. Amino acid sequence: CASSSTSWSNTGELFF. The rearrangement uses TRBV7-9 and TRBJ2-2; D is unclear. The germline V and J ends were trimmed by 6 bases and 0 bases, with 14 bases remaining between them. This CDR3 has 16 residues. Germline V gives CDR1 SEHNR, CDR2 FQNEAQ (reference sequence).